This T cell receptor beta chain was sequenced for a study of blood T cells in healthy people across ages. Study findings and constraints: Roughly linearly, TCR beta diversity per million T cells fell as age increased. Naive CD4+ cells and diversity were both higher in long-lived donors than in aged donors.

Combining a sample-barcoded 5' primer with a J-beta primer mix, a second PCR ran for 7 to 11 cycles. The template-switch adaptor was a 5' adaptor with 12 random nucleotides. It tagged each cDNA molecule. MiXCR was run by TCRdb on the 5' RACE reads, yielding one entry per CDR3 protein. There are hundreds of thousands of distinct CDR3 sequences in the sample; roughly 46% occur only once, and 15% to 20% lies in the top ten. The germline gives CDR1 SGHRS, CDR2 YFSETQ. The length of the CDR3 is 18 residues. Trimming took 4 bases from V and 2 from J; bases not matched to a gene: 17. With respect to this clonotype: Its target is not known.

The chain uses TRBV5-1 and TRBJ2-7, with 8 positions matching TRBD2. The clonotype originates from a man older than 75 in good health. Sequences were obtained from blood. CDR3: CASSIIIPGLDMAYEQYF. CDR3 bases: TGCGCCAGCAGCATCATAATCCCGGGACTAGACATGGCCTACGAGCAGTACTTC.